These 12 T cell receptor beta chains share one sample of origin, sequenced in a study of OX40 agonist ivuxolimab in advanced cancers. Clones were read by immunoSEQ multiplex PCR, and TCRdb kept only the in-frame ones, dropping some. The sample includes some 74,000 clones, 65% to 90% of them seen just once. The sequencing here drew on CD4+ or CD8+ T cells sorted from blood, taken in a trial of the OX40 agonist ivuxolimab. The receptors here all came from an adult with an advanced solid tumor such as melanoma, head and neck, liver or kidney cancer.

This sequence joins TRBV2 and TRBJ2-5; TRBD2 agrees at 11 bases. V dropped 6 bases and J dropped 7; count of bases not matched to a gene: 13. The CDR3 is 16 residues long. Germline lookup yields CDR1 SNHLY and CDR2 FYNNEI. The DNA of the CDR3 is TGTGCCAGCAGAGGTAGCGGGGGGGGCAGAGGAGGGACCCAGTACTTC. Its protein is CASRGSGGGRGGTQYF.

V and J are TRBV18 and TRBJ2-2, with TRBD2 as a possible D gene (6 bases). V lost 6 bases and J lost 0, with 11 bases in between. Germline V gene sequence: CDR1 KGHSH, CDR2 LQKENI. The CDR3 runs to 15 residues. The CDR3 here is CASSGGAANTGELFF. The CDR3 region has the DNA TGTGCCAGCTCCGGCGGGGCCGCGAACACCGGGGAGCTGTTTTTT.

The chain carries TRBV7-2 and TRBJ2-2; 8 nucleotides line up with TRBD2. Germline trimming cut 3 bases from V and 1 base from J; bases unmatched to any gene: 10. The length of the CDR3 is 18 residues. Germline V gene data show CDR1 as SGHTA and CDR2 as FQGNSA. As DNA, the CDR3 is TGTGCCAGCAGCTTCCGGTTAAATAGCGGGATGAACACCGGGGAGCTGTTTTTT. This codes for CASSFRLNSGMNTGELFF.

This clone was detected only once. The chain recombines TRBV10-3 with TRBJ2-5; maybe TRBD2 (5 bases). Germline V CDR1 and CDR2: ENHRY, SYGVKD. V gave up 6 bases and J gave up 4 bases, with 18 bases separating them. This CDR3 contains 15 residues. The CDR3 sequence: CAIRGSGYIGETQYF. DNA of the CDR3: TGTGCCATCAGGGGGAGCGGTTATATCGGAGAGACCCAGTACTTC.

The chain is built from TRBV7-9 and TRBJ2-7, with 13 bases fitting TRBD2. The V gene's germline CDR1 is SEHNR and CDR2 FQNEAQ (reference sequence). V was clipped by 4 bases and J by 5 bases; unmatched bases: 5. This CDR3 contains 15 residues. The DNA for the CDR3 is TGTGCCAGCAGCTCCCTCGGACTAGCGGGAGACGAGCAGTACTTC. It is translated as CASSSLGLAGDEQYF.

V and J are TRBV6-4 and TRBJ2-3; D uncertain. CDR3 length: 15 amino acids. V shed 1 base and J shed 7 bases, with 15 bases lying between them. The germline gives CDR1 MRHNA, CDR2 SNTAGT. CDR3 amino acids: CASSDYLAEVYTQYF. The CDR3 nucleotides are TGTGCCAGCAGTGACTATCTCGCGGAAGTATATACGCAGTATTTT.

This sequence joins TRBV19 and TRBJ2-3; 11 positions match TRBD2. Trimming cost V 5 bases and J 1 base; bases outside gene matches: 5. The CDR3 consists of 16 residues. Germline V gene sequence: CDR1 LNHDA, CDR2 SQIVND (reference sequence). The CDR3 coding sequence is TGTGCCAGTAGTTCCCAACTAGCGGGGGGCACAGATACGCAGTATTTT. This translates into CASSSQLAGGTDTQYF.

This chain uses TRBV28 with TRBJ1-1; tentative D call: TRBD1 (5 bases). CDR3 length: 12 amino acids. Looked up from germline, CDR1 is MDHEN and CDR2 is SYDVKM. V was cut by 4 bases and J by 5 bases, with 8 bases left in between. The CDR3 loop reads CASSSRVTEAFF. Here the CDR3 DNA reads TGTGCCAGCAGTTCCAGGGTAACTGAAGCTTTCTTT.

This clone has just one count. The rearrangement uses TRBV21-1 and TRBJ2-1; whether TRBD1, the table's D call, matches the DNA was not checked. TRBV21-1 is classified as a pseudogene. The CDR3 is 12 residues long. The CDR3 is CASSIRHHEQFF. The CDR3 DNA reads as TGTGCCAGCAGCATCCGACATCATGAGCAGTTCTTC.

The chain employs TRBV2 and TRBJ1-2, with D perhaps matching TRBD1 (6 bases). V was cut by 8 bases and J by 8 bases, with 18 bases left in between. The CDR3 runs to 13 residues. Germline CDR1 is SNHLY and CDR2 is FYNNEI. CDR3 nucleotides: TGTGCCAGCCGGGGGACATCCTCTGAGGGCTACACCTTC. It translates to CASRGTSSEGYTF.

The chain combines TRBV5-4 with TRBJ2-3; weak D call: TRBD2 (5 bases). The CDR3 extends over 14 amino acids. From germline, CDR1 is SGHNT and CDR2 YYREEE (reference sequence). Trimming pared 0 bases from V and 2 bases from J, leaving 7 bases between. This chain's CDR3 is CASSLDGLTDTQYF. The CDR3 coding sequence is TGTGCCAGCAGCTTGGACGGACTCACAGATACGCAGTATTTT.

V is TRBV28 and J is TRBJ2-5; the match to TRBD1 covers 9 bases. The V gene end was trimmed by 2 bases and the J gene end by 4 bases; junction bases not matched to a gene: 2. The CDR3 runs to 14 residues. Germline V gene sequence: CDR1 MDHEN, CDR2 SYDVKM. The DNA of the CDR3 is TGTGCCAGCAGTTTAGGACAGGGGCCAGAGACCCAGTACTTC. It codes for CASSLGQGPETQYF.